Below are 32 T cell receptor beta chains sequenced from a single sample in a study of cytomegalovirus exposure and HLA in healthy donors. With 60 Vbeta and 13 Jbeta primers, the PCR was carried out. Profiling relied on immunoSEQ multiplex PCR, and the TCRdb table lists in-frame clones only, not all of them. The sample's table shows 65,000 to 80,000 clones. Input material: PBMCs. The source of these receptors is a female donor in good health and CMV-seropositive.

J is TRBJ1-5 and V is TRBV6-5, with 9 bases aligning to TRBD1. In germline, CDR1 is MNHEY, CDR2 SVGAGI. This CDR3 is built from 14 residues. Trimming removed 6 bases from V and 1 base from J; junction bases left unmatched: 1. This CDR3 is CASRGTGSNQPQHF. CDR3 bases: TGTGCCAGCAGGGGGACAGGGAGCAATCAGCCCCAGCATTTT.

This chain uses TRBV5-4 with TRBJ1-1; D gene unclear. The germline V and J ends were trimmed by 2 bases and 4 bases, with 12 bases remaining between them. There are 14 residues in the CDR3. The V gene's germline CDR1 is SGHNT and CDR2 YYREEE (reference sequence). In nucleotides, the CDR3 is TGTGCCAGCAGCTTTGTGGAGGCGAGCACTGAAGCTTTCTTT. As protein: CASSFVEASTEAFF.

This chain joins TRBV11-1 and TRBJ1-1; tentatively, D is TRBD1 (5 bases). Trimming took 2 bases from V and 5 from J, leaving 12 bases between them. This CDR3 contains 14 residues. The germline V gene has CDR1 SGHAT and CDR2 FQDESV (reference sequence). The CDR3 here is CASSLFEGRTEAFF. CDR3 nucleotide sequence: TGTGCCAGCAGCTTATTTGAGGGGAGGACTGAAGCTTTCTTT.

This chain uses TRBV4-3 with TRBJ1-4; D is ambiguous. V was cut by 0 bases and J by 7 bases, with 27 bases left in between. This CDR3 contains 20 residues. Germline loops: CDR1 LGHNA, CDR2 YSLEER. The CDR3: CASSQDYGEASAGRREKLFF. CDR3 in DNA: TGCGCCAGCAGCCAAGATTATGGGGAGGCGAGCGCTGGACGTCGTGAAAAACTGTTTTTT.

The chain combines TRBV5-6 with TRBJ2-1; 9 bases agree with TRBD2. CDR1 is SGHDT, CDR2 YYEEEE, per germline. The CDR3 consists of 19 residues. The trim removed 1 base at V and 2 bases at J, leaving 13 bases unmatched. The CDR3 nucleotides are TGTGCCAGCAGCTTGCTGGCGGGAGGGATAAGTAGCACCTACAATGAGCAGTTCTTC. It specifies CASSLLAGGISSTYNEQFF.

The genes are TRBV4-3 and TRBJ2-3, with TRBD2 identical over 10 bases. V lost 0 bases, J lost 2 bases, and 11 bases stayed unmatched. CDR3 size: 19 residues. Germline CDR1 and CDR2: LGHNA and YSLEER. The CDR3 bases are TGCGCCAGCAGCCAAGATCCAGAGCGGGGGGGCAGGTCCACAGATACGCAGTATTTT. Amino acids: CASSQDPERGGRSTDTQYF.

A note on this clone: At the DNA level, this CDR3 is encoded by other sequences in the same sample as well. J is TRBJ2-1 and V is TRBV9; 11 bases are a match to TRBD2. The length of the CDR3 is 19 residues. CDR1 SGDLS and CDR2 YYNGEE come from the germline V gene. Trimming removed 9 bases from V and 0 bases from J; junction bases left unmatched: 17. The CDR3 region has the DNA TGTGCCACCCCCGCACTAGCGGGGGCGCTACCGAGCTCCTACAATGAGCAGTTCTTC. Amino acids: CATPALAGALPSSYNEQFF.

The rearrangement joins TRBV11-2 to TRBJ2-1; D gene unclear. Germline CDR1 and CDR2: SGHAT and FQNNGV. CDR3 length: 17 amino acids. Deletions cut 5 bases from V and 10 bases from J, with 27 bases between. The CDR3 region has the DNA TGTGCCAGCAGCGAATTCGGCGGCTCGTCCCCCTTAGAGGAGCAGTTCTTC. Its protein product is CASSEFGGSSPLEEQFF. The whole variable domain, remainder taken from reference TRBV11-2 and TRBJ2-1, is EAGVAQSPRYKIIEKRQSVAFWCNPISGHATLYWYQQILGQGPKLLIQFQNNGVVDDSQLPKDRFSAERLKGVDSTLKIQPAKLEDSAVYLCASSEFGGSSPLEEQFFGPGTRLTVL.

The chain joins TRBV29-1 to TRBJ2-2, with TRBD1 matching over 7 bases. Germline CDR1 reads SQVTM; CDR2 reads ANQGSEA. The CDR3 extends over 14 amino acids. Trimming at V came to 4 bases and at J to 0 bases, leaving 2 bases not matched to a gene. CDR3 DNA: TGCAGCGTTGGGACAGGTTCGAACACCGGGGAGCTGTTTTTT. This translates into CSVGTGSNTGELFF.

The chain couples TRBV7-9 to TRBJ1-1, with D tentatively TRBD1 (5 bases). Germline V lookup: CDR1 SEHNR, CDR2 FQNEAQ (reference sequence). CDR3 size: 14 residues. V lost 1 base to trimming and J lost 4 bases, with 10 bases between them. CDR3 amino acids: CASSLGAGPTEAFF. DNA for the CDR3: TGTGCCAGCAGCTTAGGGGCGGGACCCACTGAAGCTTTCTTT.

The rearrangement links TRBV30 to TRBJ2-1; TRBD1 aligns across 10 bases. Germline CDR1 is GTSNPN and CDR2 is SVGIG (reference sequence). This CDR3 is 16 amino acids long. The V segment lost 0 bases and the J segment 0 bases; nucleotides outside the gene matches: 2. CDR3: CAWSVRDRGSYNEQFF. The CDR3 DNA follows: TGTGCCTGGAGTGTTCGGGACAGGGGCTCCTACAATGAGCAGTTCTTC.

As regards this clone: One end of the junction fails to match germline, which may point to a read error. The CDR3: CASSTRDRQRIF. The CDR3 DNA is TGTGCCAGCAGCACCCGGGACAGGCAAAGGATTTTT. The chain has TRBV11-3 and TRBJ1-4; 8 bases align to TRBD1. The CDR3 has 12 residues. Germline V CDR1 and CDR2: SGHNT, YENEEA.

This chain links TRBV9 with TRBJ1-2; possibly TRBD1 for D (6 bases). Trimming cost V 4 bases and J 7 bases, with 20 bases left between them. The CDR3 runs to 15 residues. CDR1 SGDLS and CDR2 YYNGEE come from the germline V gene. CDR3 nucleotides: TGTGCCAGCAGCCCTAAGGGGGGGGGCGGTCCTGGCTACACCTTC. Protein sequence: CASSPKGGGGPGYTF.

The chain carries TRBV4-3 and TRBJ2-3; possibly TRBD1 for D (6 bases). Per the germline V gene, CDR1 is LGHNA and CDR2 is YSLEER. The CDR3 has 15 amino acids. The V and J ends lost 0 bases and 3 bases respectively, with 10 bases between them. This CDR3 reads CASSQEDSRTDTQYF. In DNA form, the CDR3 reads TGCGCCAGCAGCCAAGAGGACAGTCGGACAGATACGCAGTATTTT.

The J gene is TRBJ1-1, the V gene TRBV7-9, with D unclear. Trimming stripped 5 bases from V and 5 bases from J, with 9 bases between. The V gene's germline CDR1 is SEHNR and CDR2 FQNEAQ (reference sequence). CDR3 length: 12 amino acids. DNA of the CDR3: TGTGCCAGCAGCCCACGGGTGACTGAAGCTTTCTTT. Translated: CASSPRVTEAFF.

This chain uses TRBV30 with TRBJ2-2, with 9 bases lining up with TRBD1. CDR3 length equals 16 residues. Germline lookup yields CDR1 GTSNPN and CDR2 SVGIG (reference sequence). Trimming at V came to 2 bases and at J to 5 bases, leaving 9 bases not matched to a gene. CDR3 amino acids: CAWSPPGQGGTGELFF. DNA for the CDR3: TGTGCCTGGAGTCCTCCGGGACAGGGCGGGACCGGGGAGCTGTTTTTT.

The chain carries TRBV19 and TRBJ2-3; 13 positions agree with TRBD2. CDR3 length equals 15 residues. Per the germline V gene, CDR1 is LNHDA and CDR2 is SQIVND (reference sequence). The V segment lost 2 bases and the J segment 4 bases; nucleotides outside the gene matches: 0. In nucleotides, the CDR3 is TGTGCCAGTAGTATAACTAGCGGGGGGGCAGATACGCAGTATTTT. This translates into CASSITSGGADTQYF.

This chain joins TRBV30 and TRBJ1-2, with 7 bases lining up with TRBD1. V dropped 4 bases and J dropped 4; count of bases not matched to a gene: 3. The CDR3 runs to 12 residues. Germline CDR1 reads GTSNPN; CDR2 reads SVGIG (reference sequence). Here the CDR3 reads CAWKAGGYGYTF. In DNA, the CDR3 is TGTGCCTGGAAAGCAGGGGGCTATGGCTACACCTTC.

V and J are TRBV6-4 and TRBJ1-1; D is unresolved. V lost 4 bases to trimming and J lost 8 bases, with 14 bases between them. This CDR3 is 13 amino acids long. Germline V lookup: CDR1 MRHNA, CDR2 SNTAGT. The CDR3 DNA is TGTGCCAGCAGTGCGGGATTCGGGTCCGAAGCTTTCTTT. Protein: CASSAGFGSEAFF.

The CDR3 is CASSPQGTVPQFYGYTF. For the CDR3, the DNA is TGTGCCAGCAGCCCTCAGGGCACCGTCCCCCAATTCTATGGCTACACCTTC. The chain combines TRBV14 with TRBJ1-2; tentative D call: TRBD1 (5 bases). Germline-derived CDR1 and CDR2 are SGHDN and FVKESK. The CDR3 covers 17 residues. Deletions cut 4 bases from V and 4 bases from J, with 22 bases between.

The genes are TRBV30 and TRBJ1-6; D uncertain. In germline, CDR1 is GTSNPN, CDR2 SVGIG (reference sequence). The CDR3 is 15 amino acids. V gave up 0 bases and J gave up 3 bases, with 9 bases separating them. CDR3 loop: CAWSVSRNYNSPLHF. Written as DNA, the CDR3 is TGTGCCTGGAGTGTGAGCAGGAACTATAATTCACCCCTCCACTTT.

V and J are TRBV29-1 and TRBJ1-2, with D possibly being TRBD1 (5 bases). This CDR3 spans 13 amino acids. Trimming removed 4 bases at V and 4 bases at J, with 13 bases between. Per germline, CDR1 SQVTM and CDR2 ANQGSEA. The CDR3 spells CSVGAMGGYGYTF. The DNA for the CDR3 is TGCAGCGTTGGGGCAATGGGGGGCTATGGCTACACCTTC. The full variable domain, in which reference TRBV29-1 and TRBJ1-2 provide the parts outside the CDR3, is SAVISQKPSRDICQRGTSLTIQCQVDSQVTMMFWYRQQPGQSLTLIATANQGSEATYESGFVIDKFPISRPNLTFSTLTVSNMSPEDSSIYLCSVGAMGGYGYTFGSGTRLTVV.

The gene calls are TRBV19 and TRBJ1-2; TRBD1 agrees at 9 bases. V lost 7 bases, J lost 3 bases, and 18 bases stayed unmatched. The V gene's germline CDR1 is LNHDA and CDR2 SQIVND (reference sequence). CDR3 length: 18 residues. This CDR3 is CASTPVGDRVFKHYGYTF. In DNA form, the CDR3 reads TGTGCCAGTACCCCCGTTGGGGACAGGGTATTTAAGCACTATGGCTACACCTTC. The full variable domain, its missing parts supplied by reference TRBV19 and TRBJ1-2, is DGGITQSPKYLFRKEGQNVTLSCEQNLNHDAMYWYRQDPGQGLRLIYYSQIVNDFQKGDIAEGYSVSREKKESFPLTVTSAQKNPTAFYLCASTPVGDRVFKHYGYTFGSGTRLTVV.

As regards this clone: The same CDR3 arises from other DNA sequences in this sample as well. V is TRBV4-3 and J is TRBJ1-4; tentative D call: TRBD1 (5 bases). V was pared by 0 bases and J by 8 bases, with 16 bases between. Germline loops: CDR1 LGHNA, CDR2 YSLEER. This CDR3 contains 16 residues. This chain's CDR3 is CASSQDLPGRGEKLFF. As DNA, the CDR3 is TGCGCCAGCAGCCAAGATCTTCCAGGGAGGGGCGAAAAACTGTTTTTT.

The rearrangement uses TRBV1 and TRBJ1-2; the D call of TRBD1 is as the table states it, not checked on the DNA. TRBV1 is described as a pseudogene. The CDR3 is 16 amino acids. The CDR3 DNA is TGCACCAGCAGCCAAGATCGGGCAGGGGACATGACAGGCTACACCTTC. This encodes CTSSQDRAGDMTGYTF.

The chain couples TRBV4-2 to TRBJ2-1, with TRBD2 as a possible D gene (6 bases). Germline CDR1 is LGHNA and CDR2 is YNFKEQ. V lost 3 bases to trimming and J lost 5 bases, with 14 bases between them. The CDR3 consists of 15 residues. DNA for the CDR3: TGTGCCAGCAGCCAGGGCGGGACGGACGACAATGAGCAGTTCTTC. Amino acid sequence: CASSQGGTDDNEQFF.

V gene TRBV19 combines with J gene TRBJ1-5; 9 bases agree with TRBD1. CDR1 and CDR2 from the germline V gene are LNHDA and SQIVND (reference sequence). The CDR3 spans 16 residues. The J segment lost 0 bases and the V segment lost 5 bases, leaving 5 bases of the junction unmatched. DNA for the CDR3: TGTGCCAGTAGTCTAGGACAGGGGATTAGCAATCAGCCCCAGCATTTT. Amino acids: CASSLGQGISNQPQHF.

The J gene is TRBJ1-1, the V gene TRBV11-2; no clear D gene. Looked up from germline, CDR1 is SGHAT and CDR2 is FQNNGV. This CDR3 is built from 14 residues. The V gene lost 8 bases and the J gene lost 6 bases, with 19 bases spanning the gap. Here the CDR3 reads CASFPPGGSAEAFF. DNA for the CDR3: TGTGCCAGCTTCCCCCCGGGCGGGTCAGCTGAAGCTTTCTTT.

J is TRBJ1-2 and V is TRBV4-2; tentative D call: TRBD1 (6 bases). Trimming left V 2 bases short and J 2 bases short, with 9 bases between. The CDR3 totals 14 residues. Germline CDR1 and CDR2: LGHNA and YNFKEQ. The DNA for the CDR3 is TGTGCCAGCAGCCAAACTGGACAGAACTATGGCTACACCTTC. As protein: CASSQTGQNYGYTF.

V gene TRBV28 combines with J gene TRBJ2-7; D gene ambiguous. The V gene lost 6 bases and the J gene lost 6 bases, with 18 bases spanning the gap. The germline V gene encodes CDR1 MDHEN and CDR2 SYDVKM. The CDR3 length is 14 residues. CDR3 sequence: CASSLQWRHLEQYF. Here the CDR3 DNA reads TGTGCCAGCAGCCTACAATGGCGGCACCTCGAGCAGTACTTC.

As DNA, the CDR3 is TGTGCCAGCAGCTTAGGGGACAGGGGGCGAAGCACTGAAGCTTTCTTT. This sequence encodes CASSLGDRGRSTEAFF. This rearrangement joins TRBV7-9 to TRBJ1-1; 12 bases fit TRBD1. Germline trimming cut 1 base from V and 4 bases from J; bases unmatched to any gene: 4. This CDR3 region has 16 residues. Germline V CDR1 and CDR2: SEHNR, FQNEAQ (reference sequence). The entire variable domain, with the rest obtained from reference TRBV7-9 and TRBJ1-1, is as follows: DTGVSQNPRHKITKRGQNVTFRCDPISEHNRLYWYRQTLGQGPEFLTYFQNEAQLEKSRLLSDRFSAERPKGSFSTLEIQRTEQGDSAMYLCASSLGDRGRSTEAFFGQGTRLTVV.

The CDR3 nucleotides read TGTGCCAGTAGGAAGAAACAGGGTGACTATGGCTACACCTTC. Protein product: CASRKKQGDYGYTF. This chain joins TRBV19 and TRBJ1-2, with a weak D call TRBD1 (6 bases). Germline loops: CDR1 LNHDA, CDR2 SQIVND (reference sequence). This CDR3 spans 14 amino acids. Between the trimmed V and J ends, which lost 6 bases and 3 bases, there was a span of 14 bases.